The T cell receptor (beta chain) described here comes from a study of blood T cell repertoires in COVID-19. Across the study: Acute and convalescent COVID-19 samples came from the United States, Italy and Spain. Nucleic acid was either cDNA or gDNA, and it came from T cells, B-cell-depleted T cells, or PBMCs.

This CDR3 contains 15 residues. V trimming: 0 bases; J trimming: 7 bases; junction bases outside the gene matches: 7. Germline-derived CDR1 and CDR2 are SGHNT and YYREEE (reference sequence). The authors' processing: Reference gene primer amplification gave nucleated cell count estimates. TCRdb's table, derived via immunoSEQ multiplex PCR, lists solely in-frame clones and lacks some. The V and J calls and clone size come from that table; D and trimming were worked out from the DNA. Altogether 200,000 or so clones are present, over 60% being singletons, with the ten largest covering about 5.5%. V and J are TRBV5-4 and TRBJ1-3, with 7 positions matching TRBD1. The sequence was collected from a woman aged 65 to 85 with acute or convalescent COVID-19. Sequencing was performed on peripheral blood. CDR3 loop: CASSLDRGYGNTIYF. The CDR3 DNA follows: TGTGCCAGCAGCTTGGACAGGGGATATGGTAACACCATATATTTT.